The 8 T cell receptor beta chains below all came from one sample that was sequenced in a study of blood T cell repertoires in COVID-19. The repertoire was sequenced with immunoSEQ multiplex PCR; TCRdb's copy has only in-frame clones and lacks some. The table has more than 85,000 clones, around nine tenths seen once. The source material was peripheral blood. The receptors were gathered from a man aged 50 to 59 with COVID-19, enrolled during active disease.

The rearrangement links TRBV2 to TRBJ2-4; 7 bases are a match to TRBD1. Germline values: CDR1 SNHLY, CDR2 FYNNEI. Unmatched junction bases numbered 12, after V lost 6 bases and J lost 7 bases. The CDR3 is 15 residues long. The CDR3 DNA follows: TGTGCCAGCAGCCCAGACAGGGTAGGAGCTAACATTCAGTACTTC. Its protein product is CASSPDRVGANIQYF.

The genes are TRBV27 and TRBJ1-1; 10 nucleotides match TRBD1. With 8 bases clipped from V and 10 bases from J, the junction kept 10 bases outside the gene matches. Germline V CDR1 and CDR2: MNHEY, SMNVEV (reference sequence). The CDR3 has 13 residues. DNA for the CDR3: TGTGCCAGCCGGACAGGGGGGCAACAAGGAGCTTTCTTT. It specifies CASRTGGQQGAFF.

The chain employs TRBV11-2 and TRBJ2-3; D remains ambiguous. The CDR3 has 12 residues. V was shortened by 5 bases and J by 5 bases, with 8 bases between the two germline ends. The germline V gene encodes CDR1 SGHAT and CDR2 FQNNGV. The CDR3 loop is CASSNSRDTQYF. The CDR3, as DNA: TGTGCCAGCAGCAACTCGAGAGATACGCAGTATTTT.

This chain joins TRBV5-1 and TRBJ1-1, with TRBD1 matching 7 bases. Losses at the gene ends were 2 bases for V and 9 bases for J; bases not matched to a gene: 16. There are 16 residues in the CDR3. Per the germline V gene, CDR1 is SGHRS and CDR2 is YFSETQ. CDR3 in DNA: TGCGCCAGCAGCTTAGCAGGGGGTGACCCGGGACCCAAAGCTTTCTTT. It translates to CASSLAGGDPGPKAFF.

V usage is TRBV6-5 and J usage is TRBJ1-1; D remains ambiguous. CDR1 and CDR2 from the germline V gene are MNHEY and SVGAGI. Trimming removed 4 bases from V and 5 bases from J, with 17 bases in between. The CDR3 consists of 15 residues. The CDR3, as DNA: TGTGCCAGCAGTTCCCTGAGTGAGGGTAGGACTGAAGCTTTCTTT. Translating gives CASSSLSEGRTEAFF.

The rearrangement links TRBV7-9 to TRBJ2-3, with 10 bases lining up with TRBD1. This CDR3 is built from 15 residues. Germline V lookup: CDR1 SEHNR, CDR2 FQNEAQ (reference sequence). Losses at the gene ends were 5 bases for V and 4 bases for J; bases not matched to a gene: 6. In DNA, the CDR3 is TGTGCCAGCAGCGTCCGGGACAGGGGCTCAGATACGCAGTATTTT. It codes for CASSVRDRGSDTQYF.

This sequence joins TRBV7-9 and TRBJ2-7; TRBD1 might be the D (5 bases). V was pared by 2 bases and J by 0 bases, with 14 bases between. CDR3 length equals 16 residues. CDR1 SEHNR and CDR2 FQNEAQ come from the germline V gene (reference sequence). DNA for the CDR3: TGTGCCAGCAGCTTACTCTCGACAGAAAGCTCCTACGAGCAGTACTTC. It codes for CASSLLSTESSYEQYF.

The gene calls are TRBV29-1 and TRBJ2-1; the D gene is possibly TRBD1 (6 bases). Trimming left V 4 bases short and J 4 bases short, with 20 bases between. CDR3 length: 16 amino acids. CDR1 is SQVTM and CDR2 is ANQGSEA in the germline V gene. In DNA form, the CDR3 reads TGCAGCGTTGCCCGGTTAGGGGGAAGGGCTTACAATGAGCAGTTCTTC. This gives the protein CSVARLGGRAYNEQFF.